A selection of T cell receptor beta chains follows, all from one sample in a study of T cell responses to AZD1222 COVID-19 vaccine. Sequencing used immunoSEQ multiplex PCR; TCRdb keeps in-frame clones, though not all of them. The repertoire includes roughly 120,000 clones, more than 80% of them detected once, and 3.5% to 4.5% sits in the top ten. Sequenced material: peripheral blood, taken 28 days after the second AZD1222 dose. The receptors were sampled from an adult who received the AZD1222 COVID-19 vaccine. CDR3s include the opening cysteine and the closing phenylalanine or tryptophan. The D gene is left open where the match is weak. Some rows have no size entry. The others give once, few or many, or a class for an expanded clone.

D | J | size | V | DNA | CDR3
. | TRBJ1-6 | . | TRBV15 | TGTGCCACCAGCAGAGTTGAAGATTCACCCCTCCACTTT | CATSRVEDSPLHF
. | TRBJ2-7 | once | TRBV24-1 | TGTGCCCCCTGGGGGTACGAGCAGTACTTC | CAPWGYEQYF
. | TRBJ2-2 | . | TRBV5-6 | TGTGCCAGCAGCCCCGGGGTGGCAGTCCGCACCGGGGAGCTGTTTTTT | CASSPGVAVRTGELFF
TRBD1 | TRBJ1-5 | once | TRBV6-2/TRBV6-3 | TGTGCCAGCAGCCAACAGGGGGCTCAATATAGCAATCAGCCCCAGCATTTT | CASSQQGAQYSNQPQHF
TRBD1 | TRBJ2-7 | . | TRBV10-1 | TGCGCCAGCAGTGGGGGACAGTCCCCGTGGGAGCAGTACTTC | CASSGGQSPWEQYF
. | TRBJ2-3 | once | TRBV5-5 | TGTGCCAGCAGTTCCAGGGGTCCGGACACAGATACGCAGTATTTT | CASSSRGPDTDTQYF
. | TRBJ1-4 | . | TRBV4-3 | TGCGCCAGCAGCCAAGTTCTGGCAATGGTGGAGTCAACTAATGAAAAACTGTTTTTT | CASSQVLAMVESTNEKLFF
. | TRBJ2-7 | few | TRBV7-6 | TGTGCCAGCAGCCCCAGCCAGGGGGGCCTATACGAGCAGTACTTC | CASSPSQGGLYEQYF
. | TRBJ2-7 | . | TRBV6-1 | TGTGCCAGCAGTGAAACGTCCTACGAGCAGTACTTC | CASSETSYEQYF
. | TRBJ2-3 | . | TRBV10-2 | TGCGCCAGCAGGGACCCGGGGGGCCACACAGATACGCAGTATTTT | CASRDPGGHTDTQYF
TRBD1 | TRBJ1-2 | once | TRBV28 | TGTGCCAGCTTCTTAGGGACAGTAGATGGCTACACCTTC | CASFLGTVDGYTF